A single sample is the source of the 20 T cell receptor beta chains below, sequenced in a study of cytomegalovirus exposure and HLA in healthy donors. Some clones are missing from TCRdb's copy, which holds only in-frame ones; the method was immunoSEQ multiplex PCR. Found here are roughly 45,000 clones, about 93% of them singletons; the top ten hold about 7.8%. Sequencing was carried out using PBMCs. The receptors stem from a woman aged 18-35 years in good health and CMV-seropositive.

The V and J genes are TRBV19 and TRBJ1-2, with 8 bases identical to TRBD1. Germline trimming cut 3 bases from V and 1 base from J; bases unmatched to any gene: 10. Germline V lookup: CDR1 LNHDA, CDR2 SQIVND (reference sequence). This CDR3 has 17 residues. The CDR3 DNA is TGTGCCAGTAGTATTTTTCAGGGGGCGAGAAGTAACTATGGCTACACCTTC. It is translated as CASSIFQGARSNYGYTF.

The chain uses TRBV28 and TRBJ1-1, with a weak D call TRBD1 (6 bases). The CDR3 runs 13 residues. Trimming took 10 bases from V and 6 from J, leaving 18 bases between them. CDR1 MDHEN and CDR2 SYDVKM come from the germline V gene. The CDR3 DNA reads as TGTGCCACCAGGAGAGGGGGTTTTGCTGAAGCTTTCTTT. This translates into CATRRGGFAEAFF.

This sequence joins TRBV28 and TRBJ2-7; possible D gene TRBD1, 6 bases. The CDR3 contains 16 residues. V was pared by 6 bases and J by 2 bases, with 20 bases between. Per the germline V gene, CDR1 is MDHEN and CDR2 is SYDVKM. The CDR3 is CASRNPTGPGTYEQYF. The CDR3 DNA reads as TGTGCCAGCAGGAATCCGACAGGACCGGGCACCTACGAGCAGTACTTC.

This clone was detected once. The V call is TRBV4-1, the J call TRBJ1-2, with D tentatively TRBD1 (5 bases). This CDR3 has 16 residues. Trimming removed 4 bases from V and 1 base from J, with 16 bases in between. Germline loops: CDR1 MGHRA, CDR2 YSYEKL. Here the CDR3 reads CASSPTAGHLNYGYTF. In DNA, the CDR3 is TGCGCCAGCAGCCCGACCGCTGGACACCTTAACTATGGCTACACCTTC.

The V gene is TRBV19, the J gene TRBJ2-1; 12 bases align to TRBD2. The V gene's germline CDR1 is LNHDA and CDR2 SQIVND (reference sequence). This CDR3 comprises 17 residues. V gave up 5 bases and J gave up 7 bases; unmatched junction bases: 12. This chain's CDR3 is CASSPPAGTSGSNEQFF. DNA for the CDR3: TGTGCCAGTAGTCCGCCCGCCGGGACTAGCGGGTCGAATGAGCAGTTCTTC.

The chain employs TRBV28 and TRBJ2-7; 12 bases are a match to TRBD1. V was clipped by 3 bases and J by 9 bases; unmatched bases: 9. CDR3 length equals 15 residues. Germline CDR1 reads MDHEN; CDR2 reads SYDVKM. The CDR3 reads CASSLQHPGQGAQYF. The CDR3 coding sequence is TGTGCCAGCAGTTTGCAACATCCGGGACAGGGGGCGCAGTACTTC.

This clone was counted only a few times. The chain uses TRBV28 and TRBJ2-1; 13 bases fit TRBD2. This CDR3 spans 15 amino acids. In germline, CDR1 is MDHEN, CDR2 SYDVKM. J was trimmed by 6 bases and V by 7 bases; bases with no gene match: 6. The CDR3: CASITRLAGGNEQFF. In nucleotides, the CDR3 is TGTGCCAGCATAACACGACTAGCGGGAGGCAATGAGCAGTTCTTC.

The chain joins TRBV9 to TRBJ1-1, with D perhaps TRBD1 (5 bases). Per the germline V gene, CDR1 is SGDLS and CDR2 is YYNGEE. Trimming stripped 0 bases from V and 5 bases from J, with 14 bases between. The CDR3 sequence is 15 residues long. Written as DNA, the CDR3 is TGTGCCAGCAGCGTAGATGCGGGGGTTTGGACTGAAGCTTTCTTT. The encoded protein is CASSVDAGVWTEAFF.

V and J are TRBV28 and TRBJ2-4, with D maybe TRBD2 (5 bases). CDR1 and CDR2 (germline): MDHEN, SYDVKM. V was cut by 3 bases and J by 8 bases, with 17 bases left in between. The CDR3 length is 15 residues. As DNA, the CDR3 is TGTGCCAGCAGTTTGGGCCTCTCTGGGAGTGACATTCAGTACTTC. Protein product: CASSLGLSGSDIQYF.

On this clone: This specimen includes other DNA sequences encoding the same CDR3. The CDR3 DNA reads TGTGCCAGCTCACCAGCGACAGGGGGATACGAGCAGTACTTC. The encoded protein is CASSPATGGYEQYF. The V and J genes are TRBV18 and TRBJ2-7, with TRBD1 matching over 9 bases. Germline V CDR1 and CDR2: KGHSH, LQKENI. Unmatched junction bases numbered 3, after V lost 2 bases and J lost 4 bases. The CDR3 has 14 residues.

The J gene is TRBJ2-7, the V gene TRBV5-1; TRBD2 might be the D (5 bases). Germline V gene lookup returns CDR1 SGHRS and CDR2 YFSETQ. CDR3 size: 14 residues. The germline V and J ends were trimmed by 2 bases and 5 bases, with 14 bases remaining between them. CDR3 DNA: TGCGCCAGCAGCTTTGGTCAGTGGGAGAACGAGCAGTACTTC. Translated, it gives CASSFGQWENEQYF.

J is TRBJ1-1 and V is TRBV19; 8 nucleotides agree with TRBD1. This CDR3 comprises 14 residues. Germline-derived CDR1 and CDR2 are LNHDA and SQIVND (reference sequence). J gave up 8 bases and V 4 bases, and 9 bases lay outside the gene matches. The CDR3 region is CASSTNIGQGEAFF. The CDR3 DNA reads TGTGCCAGTAGTACGAACATCGGACAGGGCGAAGCTTTCTTT. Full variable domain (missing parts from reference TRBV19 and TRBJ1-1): DGGITQSPKYLFRKEGQNVTLSCEQNLNHDAMYWYRQDPGQGLRLIYYSQIVNDFQKGDIAEGYSVSREKKESFPLTVTSAQKNPTAFYLCASSTNIGQGEAFFGQGTRLTVV.

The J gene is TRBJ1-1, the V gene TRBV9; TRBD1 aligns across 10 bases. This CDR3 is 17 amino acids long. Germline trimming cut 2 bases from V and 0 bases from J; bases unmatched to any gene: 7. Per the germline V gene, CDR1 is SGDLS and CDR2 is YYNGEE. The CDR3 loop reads CASSVTGGAYLNTEAFF. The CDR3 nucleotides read TGTGCCAGCAGCGTGACAGGGGGCGCTTATCTGAACACTGAAGCTTTCTTT.

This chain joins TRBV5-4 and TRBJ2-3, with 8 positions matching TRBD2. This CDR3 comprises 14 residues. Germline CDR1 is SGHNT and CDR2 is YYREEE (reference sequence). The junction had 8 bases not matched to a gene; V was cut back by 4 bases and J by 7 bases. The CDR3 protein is CASSLDSGMYTQYF. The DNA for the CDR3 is TGTGCCAGCAGCCTTGATAGCGGGATGTATACGCAGTATTTT. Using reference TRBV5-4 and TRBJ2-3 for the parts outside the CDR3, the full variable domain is ETGVTQSPTHLIKTRGQQVTLRCSSQSGHNTVSWYQQALGQGPQFIFQYYREEENGRGNFPPRFSGLQFPNYSSELNVNALELDDSALYLCASSLDSGMYTQYFGPGTRLTVL.

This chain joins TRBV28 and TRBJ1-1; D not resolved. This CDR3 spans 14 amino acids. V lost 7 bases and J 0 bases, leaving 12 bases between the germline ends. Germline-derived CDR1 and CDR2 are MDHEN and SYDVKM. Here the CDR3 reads CASTNAGVNTEAFF. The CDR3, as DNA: TGTGCCAGCACGAACGCCGGGGTGAACACTGAAGCTTTCTTT.

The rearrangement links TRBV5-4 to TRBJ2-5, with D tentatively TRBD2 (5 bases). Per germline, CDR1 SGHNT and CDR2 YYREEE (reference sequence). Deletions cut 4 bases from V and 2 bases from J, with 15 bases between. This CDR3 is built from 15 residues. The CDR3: CASSLGGGIQETQYF. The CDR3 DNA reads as TGTGCCAGCAGCCTTGGAGGTGGGATTCAAGAGACCCAGTACTTC.

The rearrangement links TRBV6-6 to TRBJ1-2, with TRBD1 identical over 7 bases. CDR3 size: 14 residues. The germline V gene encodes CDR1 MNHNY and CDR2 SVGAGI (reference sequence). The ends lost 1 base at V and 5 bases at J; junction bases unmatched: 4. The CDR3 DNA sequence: TGTGCCAGCAGTTACTTGGGACAGCTTTATGGCTACACCTTC. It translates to CASSYLGQLYGYTF.

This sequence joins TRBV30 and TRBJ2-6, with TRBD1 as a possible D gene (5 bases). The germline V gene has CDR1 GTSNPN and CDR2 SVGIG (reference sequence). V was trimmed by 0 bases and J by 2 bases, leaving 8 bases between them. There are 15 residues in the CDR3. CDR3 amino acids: CAWSVLGAGANVLTF. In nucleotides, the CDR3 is TGTGCCTGGAGTGTCTTAGGGGCTGGGGCCAACGTCCTGACTTTC.

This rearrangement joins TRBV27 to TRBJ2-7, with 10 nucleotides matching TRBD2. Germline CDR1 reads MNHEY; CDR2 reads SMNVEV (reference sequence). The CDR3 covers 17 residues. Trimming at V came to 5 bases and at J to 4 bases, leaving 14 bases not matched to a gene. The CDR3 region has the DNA TGTGCCAGCAGTCGCCGAATAACTAGCGGGAACGTGTACGAGCAGTACTTC. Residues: CASSRRITSGNVYEQYF.

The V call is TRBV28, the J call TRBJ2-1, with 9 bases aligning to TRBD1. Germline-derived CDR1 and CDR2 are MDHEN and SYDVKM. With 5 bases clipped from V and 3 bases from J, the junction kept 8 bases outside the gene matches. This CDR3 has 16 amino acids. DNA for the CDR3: TGTGCCAGCAGTCTCCTCAGGGACAGGGACTACAATGAGCAGTTCTTC. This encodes CASSLLRDRDYNEQFF.